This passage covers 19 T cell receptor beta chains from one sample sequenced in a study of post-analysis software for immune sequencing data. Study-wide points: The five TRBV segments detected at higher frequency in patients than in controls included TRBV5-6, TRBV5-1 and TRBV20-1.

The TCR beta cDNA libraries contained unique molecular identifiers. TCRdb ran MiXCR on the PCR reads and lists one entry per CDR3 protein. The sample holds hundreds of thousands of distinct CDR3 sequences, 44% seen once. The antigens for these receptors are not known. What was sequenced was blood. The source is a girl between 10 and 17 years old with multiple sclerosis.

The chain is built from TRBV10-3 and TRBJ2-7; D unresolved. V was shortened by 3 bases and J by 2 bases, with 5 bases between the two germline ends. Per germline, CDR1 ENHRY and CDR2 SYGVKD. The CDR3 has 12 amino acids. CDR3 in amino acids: CAISDQAYEQYF. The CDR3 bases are TGTGCCATCAGTGACCAAGCCTACGAGCAGTACTTC.

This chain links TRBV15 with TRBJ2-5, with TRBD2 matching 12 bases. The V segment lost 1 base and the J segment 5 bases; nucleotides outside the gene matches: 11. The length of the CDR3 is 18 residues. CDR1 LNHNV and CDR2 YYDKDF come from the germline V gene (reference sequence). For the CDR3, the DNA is TGTGCCACCAGCAGAGTCCCCCCGACTAGCGGGGGCGGGGAGACCCAGTACTTC. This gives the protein CATSRVPPTSGGGETQYF. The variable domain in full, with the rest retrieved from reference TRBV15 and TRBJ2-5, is DAMVIQNPRYQVTQFGKPVTLSCSQTLNHNVMYWYQQKSSQAPKLLFHYYDKDFNNEADTPDNFQSRRPNTSFCFLDIRSPGLGDTAMYLCATSRVPPTSGGGETQYFGPGTRLLVL.

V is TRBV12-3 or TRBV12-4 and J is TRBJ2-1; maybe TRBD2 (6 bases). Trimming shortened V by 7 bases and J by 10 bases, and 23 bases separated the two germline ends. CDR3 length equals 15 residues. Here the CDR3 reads CASTFGGGPPGEQFF. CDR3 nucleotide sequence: TGTGCCAGCACTTTCGGGGGAGGCCCCCCCGGGGAGCAGTTCTTC.

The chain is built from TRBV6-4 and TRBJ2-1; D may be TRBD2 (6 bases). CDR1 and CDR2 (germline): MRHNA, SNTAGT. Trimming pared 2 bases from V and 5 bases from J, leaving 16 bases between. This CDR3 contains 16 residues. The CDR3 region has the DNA TGTGCCAGCAGTGACCTTTGGGCGGGATTTGACAATGAGCAGTTCTTC. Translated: CASSDLWAGFDNEQFF.

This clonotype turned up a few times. CDR3 amino acids: CASSPSPGRTSTDTQYF. CDR3 in DNA: TGCGCCAGCAGCCCTTCACCCGGGCGTACTAGCACAGATACGCAGTATTTT. This sequence joins TRBV4-1 and TRBJ2-3, with no clear D. This CDR3 has 17 residues. Per the germline V gene, CDR1 is MGHRA and CDR2 is YSYEKL. V was clipped by 4 bases and J by 0 bases, with 17 bases between them.

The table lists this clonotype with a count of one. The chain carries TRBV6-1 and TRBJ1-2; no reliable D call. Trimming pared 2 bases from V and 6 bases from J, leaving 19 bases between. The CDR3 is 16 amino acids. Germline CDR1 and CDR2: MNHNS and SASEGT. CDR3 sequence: CASSETRQGTSHGYTF. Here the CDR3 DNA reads TGTGCCAGCAGTGAAACCCGACAAGGAACGTCTCATGGCTACACCTTC.

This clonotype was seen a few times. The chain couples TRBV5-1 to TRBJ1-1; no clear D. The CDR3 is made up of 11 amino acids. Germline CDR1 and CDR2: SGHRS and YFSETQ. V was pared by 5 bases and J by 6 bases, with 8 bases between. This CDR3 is CASRSPSEAFF. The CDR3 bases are TGCGCCAGCAGGTCCCCATCTGAAGCTTTCTTT.

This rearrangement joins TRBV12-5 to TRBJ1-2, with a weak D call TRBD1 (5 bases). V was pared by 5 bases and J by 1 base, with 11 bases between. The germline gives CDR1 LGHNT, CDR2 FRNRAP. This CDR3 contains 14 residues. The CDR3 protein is CASGRDGGNYGYTF. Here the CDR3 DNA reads TGTGCTAGTGGTCGGGACGGGGGTAACTATGGCTACACCTTC.

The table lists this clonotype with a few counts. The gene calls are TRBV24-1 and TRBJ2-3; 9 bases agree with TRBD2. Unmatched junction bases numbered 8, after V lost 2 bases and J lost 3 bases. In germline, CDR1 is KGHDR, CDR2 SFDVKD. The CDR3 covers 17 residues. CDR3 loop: CATSDSRLADRTDTQYF. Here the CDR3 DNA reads TGTGCCACCAGTGATTCGCGACTAGCGGATAGAACAGATACGCAGTATTTT.

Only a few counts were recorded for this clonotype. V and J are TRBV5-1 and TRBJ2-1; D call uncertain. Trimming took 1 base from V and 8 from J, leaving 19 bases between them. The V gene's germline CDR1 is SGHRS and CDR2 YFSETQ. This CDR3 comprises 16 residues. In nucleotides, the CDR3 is TGCGCCAGCAGCTTGCTACCGGCCCCCCGGAAGGATGAGCAGTTCTTC. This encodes CASSLLPAPRKDEQFF.

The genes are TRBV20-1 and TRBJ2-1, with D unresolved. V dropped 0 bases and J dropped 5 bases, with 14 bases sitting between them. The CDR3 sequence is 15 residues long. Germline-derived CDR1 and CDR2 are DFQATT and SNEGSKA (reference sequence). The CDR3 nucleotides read TGCAGTGCTAGAGACCCCAGCGAAGACGACAATGAGCAGTTCTTC. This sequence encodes CSARDPSEDDNEQFF.

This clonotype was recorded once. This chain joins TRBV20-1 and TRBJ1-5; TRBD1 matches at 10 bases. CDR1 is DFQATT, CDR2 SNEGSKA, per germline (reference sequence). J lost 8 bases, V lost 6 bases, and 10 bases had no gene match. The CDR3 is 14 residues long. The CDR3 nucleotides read TGCAGTGCCCGAGGGGACAGGGGAGCGGAGCCCCAGCATTTT. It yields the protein CSARGDRGAEPQHF.

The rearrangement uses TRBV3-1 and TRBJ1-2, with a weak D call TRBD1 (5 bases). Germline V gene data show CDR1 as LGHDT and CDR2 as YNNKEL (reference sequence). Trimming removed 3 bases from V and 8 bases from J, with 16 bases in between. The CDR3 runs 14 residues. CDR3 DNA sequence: TGTGCCAGCAGCCAGGGGCAGGGTCGGAACGGCTACACCTTC. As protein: CASSQGQGRNGYTF. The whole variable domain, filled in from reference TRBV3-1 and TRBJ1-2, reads DTAVSQTPKYLVTQMGNDKSIKCEQNLGHDTMYWYKQDSKKFLKIMFSYNNKELIINETVPNRFSPKSPDKAHLNLHINSLELGDSAVYFCASSQGQGRNGYTFGSGTRLTVV.

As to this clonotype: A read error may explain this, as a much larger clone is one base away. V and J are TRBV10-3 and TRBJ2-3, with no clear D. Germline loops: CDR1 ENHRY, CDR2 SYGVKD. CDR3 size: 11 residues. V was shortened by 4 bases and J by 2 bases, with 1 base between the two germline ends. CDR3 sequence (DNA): TGTGCCATCAGTGTCACAGATACGCAGTATTTT. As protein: CAISVTDTQYF.

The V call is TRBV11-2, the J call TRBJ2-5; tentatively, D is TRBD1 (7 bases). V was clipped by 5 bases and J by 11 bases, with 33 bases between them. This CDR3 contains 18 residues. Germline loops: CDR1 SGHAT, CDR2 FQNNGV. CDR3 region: CASSPRGATGTAGREQYF. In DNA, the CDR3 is TGTGCCAGCAGCCCTCGCGGGGCTACCGGGACAGCCGGTCGGGAGCAGTACTTC. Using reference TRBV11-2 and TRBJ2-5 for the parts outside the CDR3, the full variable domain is EAGVAQSPRYKIIEKRQSVAFWCNPISGHATLYWYQQILGQGPKLLIQFQNNGVVDDSQLPKDRFSAERLKGVDSTLKIQPAKLEDSAVYLCASSPRGATGTAGREQYFGPGTRLLVL.

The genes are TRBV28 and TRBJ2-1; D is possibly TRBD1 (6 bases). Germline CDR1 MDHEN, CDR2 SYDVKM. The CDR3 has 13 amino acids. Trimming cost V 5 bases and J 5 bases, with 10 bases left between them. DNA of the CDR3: TGTGCCAGCAGTCGGACAGACAACAATGAGCAGTTCTTC. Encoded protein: CASSRTDNNEQFF.

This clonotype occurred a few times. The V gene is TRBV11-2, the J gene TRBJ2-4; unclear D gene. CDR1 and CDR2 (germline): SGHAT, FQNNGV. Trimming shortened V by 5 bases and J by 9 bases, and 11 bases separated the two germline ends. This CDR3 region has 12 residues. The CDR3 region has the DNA TGTGCCAGCAGCGCTGCCGCCCCCATTCAGTACTTC. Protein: CASSAAAPIQYF.

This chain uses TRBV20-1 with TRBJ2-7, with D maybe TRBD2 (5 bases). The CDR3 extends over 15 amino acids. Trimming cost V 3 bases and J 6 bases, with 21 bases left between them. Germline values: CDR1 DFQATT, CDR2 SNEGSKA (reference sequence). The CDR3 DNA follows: TGCAGTGCTAGTCTCTCTAGTGGAGGCGGGTCCGAGCAGTACTTC. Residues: CSASLSSGGGSEQYF.

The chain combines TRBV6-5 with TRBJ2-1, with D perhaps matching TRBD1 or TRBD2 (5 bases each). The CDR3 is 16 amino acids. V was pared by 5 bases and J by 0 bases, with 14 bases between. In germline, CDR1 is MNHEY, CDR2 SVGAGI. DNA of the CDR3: TGTGCCAGCAGTATCGAGAGGGGAAGCTCCTACAATGAGCAGTTCTTC. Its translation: CASSIERGSSYNEQFF.